Described below is a single T cell receptor (beta chain) sequence and its context. In the study's own analysis: Estimates of nucleated cell counts were drawn from the amplification of reference gene primers. TCRdb's copy holds only in-frame clones and misses some; the assay was immunoSEQ multiplex PCR. V, J and clone size are taken as reported in that table, and D and trimming were inferred from the DNA itself. The table records about 280,000 clones, about four fifths of them present only once. The V gene's germline CDR1 is SQVTM and CDR2 ANQGSEA. V gave up 6 bases and J gave up 15 bases, with 21 bases separating them. The CDR3 contains 12 residues. This sample is drawn from a study of blood T cell repertoires in COVID-19. Study-wide context: COVID-19 samples collected from the United States, Italy and Spain covered acute and convalescent phases. PBMCs, B-cell-depleted T cells, or T cells provided the cDNA or gDNA that made up the material.

The clonotype was recovered from a woman between 50 and 59 years old who had recovered from COVID-19. Material: peripheral blood. The chain joins TRBV29-1 to TRBJ2-1; TRBD1 might be the D (5 bases). This CDR3 reads CSVGLVRGALFF. For the CDR3, the DNA is TGCAGCGTGGGATTAGTTAGGGGCGCTCTGTTCTTC.